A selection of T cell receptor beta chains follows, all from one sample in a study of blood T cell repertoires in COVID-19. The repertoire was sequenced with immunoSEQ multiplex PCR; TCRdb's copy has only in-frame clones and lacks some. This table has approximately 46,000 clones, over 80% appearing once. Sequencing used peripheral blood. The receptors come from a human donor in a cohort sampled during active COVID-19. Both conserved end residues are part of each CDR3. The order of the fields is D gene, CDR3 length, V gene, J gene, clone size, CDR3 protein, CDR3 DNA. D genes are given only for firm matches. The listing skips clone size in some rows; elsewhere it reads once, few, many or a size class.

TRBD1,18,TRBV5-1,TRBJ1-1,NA,CASRSQPGGERPPTEAFF,TGCGCCAGCAGATCTCAACCAGGGGGCGAGCGGCCTCCCACTGAAGCTTTCTTT
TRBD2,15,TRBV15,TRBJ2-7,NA,CATSRDAGGRYEQYF,TGTGCCACCAGCAGAGATGCGGGGGGCCGCTACGAGCAGTACTTC
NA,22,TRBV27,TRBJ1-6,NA,CASVSWAHSGSARIGANSPLHF,TGTGCCAGCGTATCGTGGGCCCACTCGGGCAGCGCTAGGATTGGGGCCAATTCACCCCTCCACTTT
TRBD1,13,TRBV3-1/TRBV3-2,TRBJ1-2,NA,CASSQGTGGGYTF,TGTGCCAGCAGCCAAGGGACAGGGGGTGGCTACACCTTC
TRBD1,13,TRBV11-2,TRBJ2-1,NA,CASSSDRANEQFF,TGTGCCAGCAGCTCGGACAGGGCGAATGAGCAGTTCTTC
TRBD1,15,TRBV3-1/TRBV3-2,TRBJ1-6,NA,CASSGDREDNSPLHF,TGTGCCAGCAGCGGGGACAGGGAAGATAATTCACCCCTCCACTTT
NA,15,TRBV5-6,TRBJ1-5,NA,CASSLAGGSNQPQHF,TGTGCCAGCAGCTTAGCGGGGGGCAGCAATCAGCCCCAGCATTTT
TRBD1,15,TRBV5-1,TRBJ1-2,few,CASSLGTGVDYGYTF,TGCGCCAGCAGCTTGGGGACAGGGGTGGACTATGGCTACACCTTC
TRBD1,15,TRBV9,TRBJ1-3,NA,CASSASQGFGNTIYF,TGTGCCAGCAGCGCCTCACAGGGGTTCGGAAACACCATATATTTT
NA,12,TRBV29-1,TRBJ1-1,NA,CSVVNSVAEAFF,TGCAGCGTTGTTAACTCTGTTGCTGAAGCTTTCTTT
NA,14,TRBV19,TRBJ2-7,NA,CASTGVLGGSEQYF,TGTGCCAGTACGGGGGTCCTAGGAGGGTCCGAGCAGTACTTC
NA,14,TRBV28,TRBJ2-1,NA,CASSQHSTINEQFF,TGTGCCAGCAGTCAGCATTCGACTATCAATGAGCAGTTCTTC
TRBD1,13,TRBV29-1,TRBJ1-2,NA,CSAPGTGLRGYTF,TGCAGCGCTCCCGGGACAGGACTTAGGGGCTACACCTTC
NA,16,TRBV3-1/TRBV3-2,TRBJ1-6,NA,CASSQDWSGGNSPLHF,TGTGCCAGCAGCCAAGACTGGTCAGGAGGCAATTCACCCCTCCACTTT
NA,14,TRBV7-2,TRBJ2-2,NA,CASSLGGGTGELFF,TGTGCCAGCAGCTTAGGGGGCGGTACCGGGGAGCTGTTTTTT